This T cell receptor (beta chain) was recovered during a study of T-cell memory formation after mild COVID-19. Study-wide results and limits: Day 15 to 85 contracting clones showed balanced CD4/CD8; later expanders leaned CD4+.

Germline CDR1 MNHGY, CDR2 SVAAGI. This CDR3 spans 15 amino acids. The J segment lost 2 bases and the V segment lost 2 bases, leaving 5 bases of the junction unmatched. This clonotype was found a few times. No antigen is known for it. Via MiXCR, TCRdb re-called the 5' RACE reads, giving one row per CDR3 protein. The sample carries about 350,000 distinct CDR3 sequences, approximately 29% recorded once. The specimen sequenced was PBMCs or a T cell subset sorted from them (not recorded which). The rearrangement uses TRBV6-9 and TRBJ1-1, with 7 bases identical to TRBD1. The source is an adult woman who had mild COVID-19 (a few samples of this study predate the infection). Cell type and time point are not known. CDR3 region: CASSYGTEKNTEAFF. CDR3 DNA sequence: TGTGCCAGCAGTTATGGGACAGAGAAAAACACTGAAGCTTTCTTT.